These T cell receptor beta chains were read from a single sample in a study of OX40 agonist ivuxolimab in advanced cancers. The method was immunoSEQ multiplex PCR; TCRdb's version includes in-frame clones alone and lacks a portion of them. The sample includes about 25,000 clones, approximately 86% seen only once; the top ten take 35% to 50%. Here the sequenced sample was CD4+ or CD8+ T cells sorted from blood, taken in a trial of the OX40 agonist ivuxolimab. These receptors were taken from an adult with an advanced solid tumor such as melanoma, head and neck, liver or kidney cancer. Each CDR3 is given with its conserved first and last residue. A D gene is named only where the DNA matches it firmly. Not all rows give a size; the values are once, few, many and, for expanded clones, a class.

V	J	D	size	DNA	CDR3
TRBV7-9	TRBJ2-3	-	-	TGTGCCAGCACCAGCGGACTACGGAACACAGATACGCAGTATTTT	CASTSGLRNTDTQYF
TRBV28	TRBJ2-7	TRBD2	many	TGTGCCAGCAGTCCTCTGGGAGGGCTCTACGAGCAGTACTTC	CASSPLGGLYEQYF
TRBV5-4	TRBJ2-5	TRBD1	-	TGTGCCAGCGCGGCAGGGGGAGAGACCCAGTACTTC	CASAAGGETQYF
TRBV18	TRBJ2-7	-	-	TGTGCCAGCTCACCACCTCTCGGCGGGACCGAGCAGTACTTC	CASSPPLGGTEQYF
TRBV10-2	TRBJ1-5	-	-	TGCGCCAGCAGTGAATCTAGCAATCAGCCCCAGCATTTT	CASSESSNQPQHF
TRBV7-3	TRBJ2-3	TRBD2	-	TGTGCCAGCAGCTTAAGTGGTAGCGGGGGGTCCCATACGCAGTATTTT	CASSLSGSGGSHTQYF
TRBV19	TRBJ2-1	TRBD2	-	TGTGCCAGTAGCAAGACTAGCGGGGGGTTCCGAGAGCAGTTCTTC	CASSKTSGGFREQFF
TRBV5-1	TRBJ2-1	-	once	TGCGCCAGCAGCCTTACAGACGGGAGCGATGAGCAGTTCTTC	CASSLTDGSDEQFF
TRBV7-2	TRBJ2-5	TRBD2	-	TGTGCCAGCAGCTTAAGCGGGGGACAAGAGACCCAGTACTTC	CASSLSGGQETQYF
TRBV19	TRBJ1-4	-	-	TGTGCCAGTAGTATGAGTATGGTGGAAAAACTGTTTTTT	CASSMSMVEKLFF
TRBV4-1	TRBJ2-1	TRBD2	-	TGCGCCAGCAGCCAAGACTATGCTAGCGGGGGCAACAATGAGCAGTTCTTC	CASSQDYASGGNNEQFF
TRBV11-3	TRBJ2-2	TRBD2	-	TGTGCCAGCAGCTCCCCCCTCGGGGGAGGGACCGGGGAGCTGTTTTTT	CASSSPLGGGTGELFF
TRBV27	TRBJ1-1	-	-	TGTGCCAGCACCCCGTCCCCGATGGACACTGAAGCTTTCTTT	CASTPSPMDTEAFF
TRBV11-2	TRBJ2-7	-	-	TGTGCCAGCAGCTTAGTGGTGGGGACCTACGAGCAGTACTTC	CASSLVVGTYEQYF
TRBV4-1	TRBJ1-1	-	-	TGCGCCAGCAGCCAAGATCTTAGGATGAACACTGAAGCTTTCTTT	CASSQDLRMNTEAFF
TRBV5-6	TRBJ2-7	-	-	TGTGCCAGCAGTAGGGGACTCCTAAACCCCTACGAGCAGTACTTC	CASSRGLLNPYEQYF
TRBV7-9	TRBJ2-7	-	-	TGTGCCAGCAGCCATCGGAGCGGCCTCCCCTACGAGCAGTACTTC	CASSHRSGLPYEQYF
TRBV27	TRBJ2-7	-	-	TGTGCCAGCAGCCCCGCCCCTGGCTACGAGCAGTACTTC	CASSPAPGYEQYF
TRBV4-2	TRBJ2-3	-	-	TGTGCCAGCAGCCAAGAGGAGGACATCAAGTTT	CASSQEEDIKF
TRBV18	TRBJ2-2	-	-	TGTGCCAGCTCACCAGGGACTGAGAACACCGGGGAGCTGTTTTTT	CASSPGTENTGELFF
TRBV5-1	TRBJ2-7	-	-	TGCGCCAGCAGCACCAACTCCTACGAGCAGTACTTC	CASSTNSYEQYF
TRBV5-4	TRBJ1-1	-	-	TGTGCCAGCAGCTTGATTACAGGGCCTGAAGCTTTCTTT	CASSLITGPEAFF
TRBV15	TRBJ1-1	-	-	TGTGCCACCAGCAGAGAAGGAGGGGCTGAAGCTTTCTTT	CATSREGGAEAFF
TRBV4-1	TRBJ2-7	-	-	TGCGCCAGCAGCCAAGAAGGAAGGGGGGTCTACGAGCAGTACTTC	CASSQEGRGVYEQYF
TRBV4-1	TRBJ1-1	-	-	TGCGCCAGCAGCACCGGGGACACTGAAGCTTTCTTT	CASSTGDTEAFF
TRBV7-2	TRBJ2-2	TRBD2	-	TGTGCCAGCAGCTCCATTCCGCGGGAGCCGTACACCGGGGAGCTGTTTTTT	CASSSIPREPYTGELFF
TRBV6-5	TRBJ1-5	-	-	TGTGCCAGCAGTTACGGATGGGGGGATAATCAGCCCCAGCATTTT	CASSYGWGDNQPQHF
TRBV30	TRBJ2-1	TRBD1	-	TGTGCCTGGAGTCACGGACAGGGCCCCTACAATGAGCAGTTCTTC	CAWSHGQGPYNEQFF
TRBV10-2	TRBJ2-7	TRBD2	-	TGCGCCACAGGGACTAGCAGCTCCTACGAGCAGTACTTC	CATGTSSSYEQYF
TRBV5-1	TRBJ2-7	TRBD1	-	TGCGCCAGCAGCGTTGGGACAGGCCGCTCCTACGAGCAGTACTTC	CASSVGTGRSYEQYF
TRBV12-5	TRBJ2-2	TRBD1	once	TGTGCTAGTGGTTTCGACAGGGTCGGGGAGCTGTTTTTT	CASGFDRVGELFF
TRBV11-3	TRBJ1-2	-	-	TGTGCCAGCAGCGGATCGGGACTCCTTAAGGGTGGCTACACCTTC	CASSGSGLLKGGYTF
TRBV29-1	TRBJ2-3	TRBD2	-	TGCAGCGTTCACGGACTAGTCGCAGATACGCAGTATTTT	CSVHGLVADTQYF
TRBV6-5	TRBJ2-1	-	-	TGTGCCAGCAGTTACTCGTCCAGCTCCTACAATGAGCAGTTCTTC	CASSYSSSSYNEQFF
TRBV19	TRBJ2-1	TRBD1	-	TGTGCCAGTAGTAGAGACAGGGGGAATGAGCAGTTCTTC	CASSRDRGNEQFF
TRBV11-2	TRBJ2-1	-	-	TGTGCCAGCAGCTTAGATCGTACGGGGAGCTCCTACAATGAGCAGTTCTTC	CASSLDRTGSSYNEQFF
TRBV6-5	TRBJ2-1	TRBD1	-	TGTGCCAGCAGAGGGACAGGGGTTCTTAATGAGCAGTTCTTC	CASRGTGVLNEQFF
TRBV4-1	TRBJ2-3	-	-	TGCGCCAGCAGCCAAGATGGTAGTAGTGTGGATACGCAGTATTTT	CASSQDGSSVDTQYF
TRBV15	TRBJ2-2	-	-	TGTGCCACTGAGGGGCAGGCGAACACCGGGGAGCTGTTTTTT	CATEGQANTGELFF
TRBV19	TRBJ2-7	TRBD2	-	TGTGCCAGTAGTATGGCGGGGGGGCCTTACGAGCAGTACTTC	CASSMAGGPYEQYF
TRBV27	TRBJ2-7	-	-	TGTGCCAGCAGTTTCGGGGCGACCTACGAGCAGTACTTC	CASSFGATYEQYF
TRBV9	TRBJ1-1	TRBD1	few	TGTGCCAGCAGCGTAGCTTCACGGACAGGGACAACTGAAGCTTTCTTT	CASSVASRTGTTEAFF